This TCR beta chain was obtained from a study of T-cell memory formation after mild COVID-19. A few counts support this clonotype. What it binds is unknown. CDR1 is SGHTA, CDR2 FQGNSA, per germline. CDR3 length: 15 amino acids. The V end was cut by 5 bases, the J end by 0 bases, with 14 bases between. General observations from the study: In second-wave clones peaking day 37, SARS-CoV-2 specificity remained unconfirmed.

Via MiXCR, TCRdb re-called the 5' RACE reads, giving one row per CDR3 protein. Of 270,000 or so distinct CDR3 sequences in the sample, 16% were seen once. The receptor was derived from a young man who had mild COVID-19 (a few samples of this study predate the infection). Cell type and time point are not known. Sequenced material: PBMCs or a T cell subset sorted from them (not recorded which). The chain joins TRBV7-2 to TRBJ2-7; D gene unclear. The CDR3 nucleotides are TGTGCCAGCAGCATTATGGGTGATAGCTCCTACGAGCAGTACTTC. Its translation is CASSIMGDSSYEQYF.